This T cell receptor beta chain appears in the sequencing data of a study of vaccination effects on CD4 cells after COVID-19. About the research overall: A few convalescent patients gave early and late post-vaccination samples. The culture medium for two million PBMC per well included roughly 9.2 IU/ml IL-2 and 9 to 10 ug/ml peptides.

The CDR3 consists of 14 residues. After removal of 4 bases from V and 3 bases from J, the junction contained 5 bases not matched to a gene. The germline V gene has CDR1 SQVTM and CDR2 ANQGSEA. Points on this clone: Its specificity is not known.

Isolation of CD4+ T cells took place after around 10 days of culture. Between March and December 2020, the person had a SARS-CoV-2 infection that PCR confirmed. Either the mRNA-1273 or the BNT162b2 vaccine was given to participants as two doses. Data came from immunoSEQ multiplex PCR; TCRdb stores just in-frame clones and leaves some out. Found here are approximately 40,000 clones, around 80% of them singletons; the top ten hold about 3.7%. The receptor comes from a human donor who had a prior SARS-CoV-2 infection. Sequences were derived from CD4+ T cells from PBMCs cultured without peptide, sampled after COVID-19 vaccination. This chain uses TRBV29-1 with TRBJ1-2; 10 bases map to TRBD1. The CDR3 coding sequence is TGCAGCGTTGGGGGGGGGACAGGGGACTATGGCTACACCTTC. Translating gives CSVGGGTGDYGYTF.